Listed here are 26 T cell receptor beta chains from one sample, sequenced in a study of blood T cell repertoires in COVID-19. This table comes from immunoSEQ multiplex PCR, and its TCRdb copy is limited to in-frame clones, with some not included. The repertoire includes about 130,000 clones, about 90% of them detected once, and 2% to 3% sits in the top ten. The sequencing input was peripheral blood. These TCRs come from a man aged 45-60 years with active COVID-19.

The genes are TRBV12-3 or TRBV12-4 and TRBJ1-3; the D gene is possibly TRBD1 (6 bases). The V end was cut by 5 bases, the J end by 4 bases, with 9 bases between. The CDR3 sequence is 13 residues long. The DNA for the CDR3 is TGTGCCAGCAGTACAGGGATCGGAAACACCATATATTTT. Protein: CASSTGIGNTIYF.

In nucleotides, the CDR3 is TGTGCCACCAGTGATTTGCGACCGGGACTAGGTCGTAGTAGTACGCAGTATTTT. It translates to CATSDLRPGLGRSSTQYF. The rearrangement joins TRBV24-1 to TRBJ2-3; TRBD2 matches 8 bases. CDR1 and CDR2 from the germline V gene are KGHDR and SFDVKD. After removal of 0 bases from V and 8 bases from J, the junction contained 15 bases not matched to a gene. The CDR3 has 18 amino acids.

The rearrangement joins TRBV11-3 to TRBJ2-5, with D possibly being TRBD2 (5 bases). There are 18 residues in the CDR3. The V and J ends lost 5 bases and 5 bases respectively, with 27 bases between them. The V gene's germline CDR1 is SGHNT and CDR2 YENEEA. The CDR3 region has the DNA TGTGCCAGCAGCGTGGGTGGGCACTTACTATGGGCGGGCGAGACCCAGTACTTC. Protein: CASSVGGHLLWAGETQYF.

The chain links TRBV11-2 to TRBJ2-7; D perhaps matches TRBD2 (6 bases). The CDR3 contains 13 residues. V was trimmed by 6 bases and J by 5 bases, leaving 14 bases between them. The V gene's germline CDR1 is SGHAT and CDR2 FQNNGV. As DNA, the CDR3 is TGTGCCAGCAGAATCCTGGGGGGTCACGAGCAGTACTTC. It is translated as CASRILGGHEQYF.

The chain recombines TRBV5-1 with TRBJ2-1, with 8 bases that match TRBD2. The J segment lost 2 bases and the V segment lost 4 bases, leaving 11 bases of the junction unmatched. This CDR3 contains 17 residues. From germline, CDR1 is SGHRS and CDR2 YFSETQ. CDR3 loop: CASSPTSGGGTYNEQFF. The CDR3 nucleotides are TGCGCCAGCAGCCCCACCTCCGGCGGGGGGACCTACAATGAGCAGTTCTTC.

The chain combines TRBV3-1 (or the pseudogene TRBV3-2) with TRBJ2-5, with a possible D match to TRBD2 (5 bases). The CDR3 contains 13 residues. Trimming removed 7 bases from V and 7 bases from J, with 16 bases in between. Germline V gene sequence: CDR1 LGHDT, CDR2 YNNKEL (reference sequence). This CDR3 reads CASTTFSEGTQYF. The CDR3 nucleotides are TGTGCCAGCACCACCTTCTCCGAGGGGACCCAGTACTTC.

The gene calls are TRBV4-3 and TRBJ2-3; TRBD1 might be the D (6 bases). Germline loops: CDR1 LGHNA, CDR2 YSLEER. There are 16 residues in the CDR3. With 0 bases removed from V and 2 bases from J, the gap between germline ends came to 12 bases. For the CDR3, the DNA is TGCGCCAGCAGCCAAGAGGGGGCCAGGGTCACAGATACGCAGTATTTT. Translation: CASSQEGARVTDTQYF.

The chain links TRBV12-3 or TRBV12-4 to TRBJ2-7, with a weak D call TRBD1 (5 bases). The V gene lost 6 bases and the J gene lost 2 bases, with 11 bases spanning the gap. The length of the CDR3 is 13 residues. As DNA, the CDR3 is TGTGCCAGCAGAAAAACAGGAACCTACGAGCAGTACTTC. This encodes CASRKTGTYEQYF.

This rearrangement joins TRBV19 to TRBJ2-3; 7 nucleotides line up with TRBD1. V gave up 5 bases and J gave up 7 bases; unmatched junction bases: 12. The CDR3 is 15 residues long. Per the germline V gene, CDR1 is LNHDA and CDR2 is SQIVND (reference sequence). CDR3 in DNA: TGTGCCAGTAGTGACCTTCGGGACAGCTCTAATACGCAGTATTTT. The encoded protein is CASSDLRDSSNTQYF.

The chain employs TRBV2 and TRBJ1-1; D unresolved. V lost 7 bases and J lost 0, with 6 bases in between. Germline V gene lookup returns CDR1 SNHLY and CDR2 FYNNEI. The CDR3 has 12 amino acids. For the CDR3, the DNA is TGTGCCAGCACCATCATGAACACTGAAGCTTTCTTT. Its translation is CASTIMNTEAFF.

The chain is built from TRBV3-1 (or the pseudogene TRBV3-2) and TRBJ1-6; TRBD1 agrees at 7 bases. The CDR3 extends over 17 amino acids. J gave up 8 bases and V 4 bases, and 14 bases lay outside the gene matches. CDR1 is LGHDT and CDR2 is YNNKEL in the germline V gene (reference sequence). This CDR3 reads CASSRRYTGTDHSPLHF. The DNA of the CDR3 is TGTGCCAGCAGCCGACGCTATACCGGGACAGATCATTCACCCCTCCACTTT.

The V call is TRBV4-1, the J call TRBJ2-3, with 8 bases aligning to TRBD2. The J segment lost 2 bases and the V segment lost 0 bases, leaving 7 bases of the junction unmatched. Germline values: CDR1 MGHRA, CDR2 YSYEKL. The CDR3 spans 17 residues. This CDR3 reads CASSQELLLAVTDTQYF. The CDR3 DNA follows: TGCGCCAGCAGCCAAGAGCTTTTACTAGCGGTCACAGATACGCAGTATTTT.

The V call is TRBV11-2, the J call TRBJ2-3; 9 nucleotides match TRBD1. The CDR3 extends over 15 amino acids. After removal of 0 bases from V and 3 bases from J, the junction contained 1 base not matched to a gene. CDR1 is SGHAT, CDR2 FQNNGV, per germline. CDR3 sequence: CASSLEGTGTDTQYF. DNA of the CDR3: TGTGCCAGCAGCTTAGAGGGGACAGGGACAGATACGCAGTATTTT.

The J gene is TRBJ1-1, the V gene TRBV7-3; perhaps TRBD1 as D (6 bases). The CDR3 is 14 amino acids. V was shortened by 3 bases and J by 1 base, with 9 bases between the two germline ends. Germline V CDR1 and CDR2: SGHTA, FQGTGA. The CDR3 DNA reads as TGTGCCAGCAGCTTGTCGACAGGGAACACTGAAGCTTTCTTT. Translation: CASSLSTGNTEAFF. Drawing the rest from reference TRBV7-3 and TRBJ1-1, the complete variable domain is GAGVSQTPSNKVTEKGKYVELRCDPISGHTALYWYRQSLGQGPEFLIYFQGTGAADDSGLPNDRFFAVRPEGSVSTLKIQRTERGDSAVYLCASSLSTGNTEAFFGQGTRLTVV.

This chain joins TRBV5-1 and TRBJ2-7; a weak D match, TRBD1 (6 bases). Trimming removed 4 bases at V and 5 bases at J, with 16 bases between. There are 14 residues in the CDR3. Germline loops: CDR1 SGHRS, CDR2 YFSETQ. The chain's CDR3 is CASSPVPPGDEQYF. The CDR3 DNA is TGCGCCAGCAGCCCAGTACCGCCAGGGGACGAGCAGTACTTC.

V is TRBV6-5 and J is TRBJ1-2; the D gene is possibly TRBD1 (5 bases). Trimming removed 2 bases at V and 1 base at J, with 8 bases between. The germline V gene encodes CDR1 MNHEY and CDR2 SVGAGI. The CDR3 loop spans 14 amino acids. DNA for the CDR3: TGTGCCAGCAGTTACGACAGCGTTAACTATGGCTACACCTTC. Encoded protein: CASSYDSVNYGYTF.

The rearrangement joins TRBV10-1 to TRBJ2-3, with 7 bases fitting TRBD2. With 2 bases clipped from V and 0 bases from J, the junction kept 2 bases outside the gene matches. This CDR3 has 15 amino acids. Germline CDR1 WNHNN, CDR2 SYGVQD (reference sequence). The CDR3 DNA reads as TGCGCCAGCAGTGAGCCGGGACTAAGCACAGATACGCAGTATTTT. Translating gives CASSEPGLSTDTQYF.

This clone was picked up one time. The chain couples TRBV20-1 to TRBJ2-1, with TRBD2 matching over 7 bases. This CDR3 has 10 amino acids. The V gene end was trimmed by 3 bases and the J gene end by 10 bases; junction bases not matched to a gene: 0. The germline V gene has CDR1 DFQATT and CDR2 SNEGSKA (reference sequence). The CDR3 sequence is CSASGGEQFF. DNA of the CDR3: TGCAGTGCTAGCGGGGGGGAGCAGTTCTTC.

The chain couples TRBV6-5 to TRBJ2-4, with a tentative D call TRBD1 (5 bases). V lost 6 bases and J lost 3, with 12 bases in between. Germline loops: CDR1 MNHEY, CDR2 SVGAGI. The CDR3 has 14 amino acids. CDR3 amino acids: CASRLQGGKNIQYF. In DNA form, the CDR3 reads TGTGCCAGCAGATTGCAGGGCGGCAAAAACATTCAGTACTTC.

The chain carries TRBV28 and TRBJ2-7, with 9 bases lining up with TRBD2. The germline V gene encodes CDR1 MDHEN and CDR2 SYDVKM. The V gene end was trimmed by 7 bases and the J gene end by 2 bases; junction bases not matched to a gene: 6. The CDR3 spans 14 residues. CDR3 in amino acids: CASTQSGGPYEQYF. CDR3 DNA sequence: TGTGCCAGCACCCAAAGCGGGGGGCCCTACGAGCAGTACTTC.

In its sample, this clone was seen a few times. The chain uses TRBV28 and TRBJ2-7; perhaps TRBD2 as D (5 bases). There are 15 residues in the CDR3. V was pared by 5 bases and J by 2 bases, with 16 bases between. Germline CDR1 and CDR2: MDHEN and SYDVKM. CDR3 nucleotides: TGTGCCAGCAGTCCCCTATCTCCCGGGGCCTACGAGCAGTACTTC. It specifies CASSPLSPGAYEQYF.

This clone was seen a few times. J is TRBJ2-1 and V is TRBV19; the match to TRBD2 covers 8 bases. V trimming: 6 bases; J trimming: 2 bases; junction bases outside the gene matches: 9. Germline V gene sequence: CDR1 LNHDA, CDR2 SQIVND (reference sequence). CDR3 length: 16 amino acids. The CDR3 protein is CASRTSGGLAYNEQFF. The CDR3 region has the DNA TGTGCCAGTAGGACCTCTGGGGGACTAGCCTACAATGAGCAGTTCTTC.

The gene calls are TRBV5-5 and TRBJ1-4, with D maybe TRBD1 (5 bases). CDR1 and CDR2 (germline): SGHKS, YYEKEE (reference sequence). The ends were cut back, 0 bases at V and 0 bases at J, with 15 bases in the middle. This CDR3 contains 18 residues. The CDR3 DNA follows: TGTGCCAGCAGCTTGGCGAGTGCAGGGCTACCAACTAATGAAAAACTGTTTTTT. Its protein is CASSLASAGLPTNEKLFF.

The DNA for the CDR3 is TGTGCCACCAGCGGGGGTAAGGGGTTTAGCACAGATACGCAGTATTTT. Encoded protein: CATSGGKGFSTDTQYF. The rearrangement uses TRBV24-1 and TRBJ2-3; the D gene is possibly TRBD2 (6 bases). Germline assignment: CDR1 KGHDR and CDR2 SFDVKD. The CDR3 sequence is 16 residues long. V was clipped by 7 bases and J by 0 bases, with 16 bases between them.

The chain is built from TRBV7-8 and TRBJ2-2; D gene ambiguous. V lost 6 bases, J lost 8 bases, and 7 bases lay in between. The CDR3 has 11 amino acids. CDR1 is SGHVS, CDR2 FQNEAQ, per germline. The CDR3 is CASRFGGELFF. For the CDR3, the DNA is TGTGCCAGCAGGTTCGGGGGGGAGCTGTTTTTT.

This chain connects TRBV3-1 (or the pseudogene TRBV3-2) to TRBJ2-7; TRBD2 agrees at 7 bases. CDR3 length equals 15 residues. Per the germline V gene, CDR1 is LGHDT and CDR2 is YNNKEL (reference sequence). V shed 5 bases and J 6 bases; nucleotides not matched to a gene: 13. The CDR3: CASSSPGLGKREQYF. CDR3 coding DNA: TGTGCCAGCAGCTCCCCCGGACTAGGTAAACGCGAGCAGTACTTC.